Shown below are 28 T cell receptor beta chains from a single sample sequenced in a study of OX40 agonist ivuxolimab in advanced cancers. Profiled with immunoSEQ multiplex PCR; TCRdb holds only in-frame clones, not every one. The table lists some 86,000 clones, about nine tenths of them singletons. Sequencing was performed on CD4+ or CD8+ T cells sorted from blood, taken in a trial of the OX40 agonist ivuxolimab. Receptor source: an adult with an advanced solid tumor such as melanoma, head and neck, liver or kidney cancer.

The gene calls are TRBV19 and TRBJ1-1; tentatively, D is TRBD1 (5 bases). The germline CDR1 and CDR2 sequences are LNHDA and SQIVND (reference sequence). V was cut by 6 bases and J by 4 bases, with 12 bases left in between. The CDR3 has 13 amino acids. The CDR3 protein is CASRTQEGTEAFF. The CDR3 DNA reads TGTGCCAGTAGGACACAGGAGGGCACTGAAGCTTTCTTT.

The chain is built from TRBV2 and TRBJ1-1; D is possibly TRBD1 (6 bases). Trimming took 4 bases from V and 5 from J, leaving 14 bases between them. This CDR3 spans 14 amino acids. Germline V lookup: CDR1 SNHLY, CDR2 FYNNEI. CDR3 region: CASSVLGAHTEAFF. In DNA form, the CDR3 reads TGTGCCAGCAGTGTGTTGGGGGCACATACTGAAGCTTTCTTT. Full variable domain (outside the CDR3, taken from reference TRBV2 and TRBJ1-1): EPEVTQTPSHQVTQMGQEVILRCVPISNHLYFYWYRQILGQKVEFLVSFYNNEISEKSEIFDDQFSVERPDGSNFTLKIRSTKLEDSAMYFCASSVLGAHTEAFFGQGTRLTVV.

This clone was seen once. This chain joins TRBV29-1 and TRBJ2-1; D gene uncertain. CDR3 length equals 12 residues. Trimming took 7 bases from V and 8 from J, leaving 15 bases between them. Germline V gives CDR1 SQVTM, CDR2 ANQGSEA. In nucleotides, the CDR3 is TGCAGCGCCGGTGAAACCATCTATGAGCAGTTCTTC. Translated: CSAGETIYEQFF.

The chain links TRBV29-1 to TRBJ2-1, with no clear D. The V gene's germline CDR1 is SQVTM and CDR2 ANQGSEA. This CDR3 has 11 residues. Trimming removed 2 bases from V and 9 bases from J, with 8 bases in between. The CDR3 loop reads CSVEKIGEQFF. The CDR3 DNA reads as TGCAGCGTTGAAAAAATCGGTGAGCAGTTCTTC.

The V gene is TRBV10-1, the J gene TRBJ2-1; D is uncertain. The V gene's germline CDR1 is WNHNN and CDR2 SYGVQD (reference sequence). This CDR3 spans 13 amino acids. V was pared by 0 bases and J by 10 bases, with 10 bases between. Written as DNA, the CDR3 is TGCGCCAGCAGTGAGTCAGGAGTTAGCGAGCAGTTCTTC. It specifies CASSESGVSEQFF.

V usage is TRBV6-5 and J usage is TRBJ2-3; D not resolved. CDR3 length equals 15 residues. V lost 2 bases and J lost 0, with 9 bases in between. Germline V gene sequence: CDR1 MNHEY, CDR2 SVGAGI. This CDR3 reads CASSYQETSTDTQYF. The CDR3 nucleotides read TGTGCCAGCAGTTACCAAGAAACTAGCACAGATACGCAGTATTTT.

The chain combines TRBV28 with TRBJ1-5; TRBD1 might be the D (5 bases). This CDR3 region has 15 residues. V was pared by 5 bases and J by 3 bases, with 14 bases between. The germline gives CDR1 MDHEN, CDR2 SYDVKM. CDR3 region: CASSGGIRVNQPQHF. CDR3 in DNA: TGTGCCAGCAGTGGGGGAATAAGAGTCAATCAGCCCCAGCATTTT.

The rearrangement links TRBV28 to TRBJ2-5; either TRBD1 or TRBD2 may supply D (5 bases each). The CDR3 length is 14 residues. Germline CDR1 reads MDHEN; CDR2 reads SYDVKM. The ends were cut back, 5 bases at V and 6 bases at J, with 16 bases in the middle. The CDR3 region has the DNA TGTGCCAGCAGTCCTCCCGAAGGGACGAAGACCCAGTACTTC. Translating it yields CASSPPEGTKTQYF.

The genes are TRBV6-5 and TRBJ2-5; D is ambiguous. This CDR3 is built from 12 residues. V lost 2 bases, J lost 4 bases, and 5 bases lay in between. CDR1 and CDR2 (germline): MNHEY, SVGAGI. The CDR3 loop is CASSYVGETQYF. In DNA form, the CDR3 reads TGTGCCAGCAGTTACGTCGGAGAGACCCAGTACTTC.

J is TRBJ2-3 and V is TRBV7-9; D call uncertain. The CDR3 sequence is 15 residues long. In germline, CDR1 is SEHNR, CDR2 FQNEAQ (reference sequence). Trimming removed 0 bases from V and 0 bases from J, with 7 bases in between. The CDR3 bases are TGTGCCAGCAGCTTAGCGTCAGCCAGCACAGATACGCAGTATTTT. Translated, it gives CASSLASASTDTQYF.

This clone was counted once. This rearrangement joins TRBV19 to TRBJ1-1; maybe TRBD1 (5 bases). The length of the CDR3 is 16 residues. Germline CDR1 is LNHDA and CDR2 is SQIVND (reference sequence). Between the trimmed V and J ends, which lost 6 bases and 0 bases, there was a span of 17 bases. The CDR3 here is CASRRVTSGMNTEAFF. DNA for the CDR3: TGTGCCAGTAGACGAGTAACATCAGGGATGAACACTGAAGCTTTCTTT.

The chain carries TRBV5-1 and TRBJ1-2, with D tentatively TRBD1 (6 bases). V shed 4 bases and J shed 4 bases, with 14 bases lying between them. The CDR3 spans 14 residues. The germline CDR1 and CDR2 sequences are SGHRS and YFSETQ. The CDR3 spells CASSRGADSYGYTF. In DNA, the CDR3 is TGCGCCAGCAGCCGGGGGGCGGACTCCTATGGCTACACCTTC.

This clone has only one observation. The chain employs TRBV7-9 and TRBJ2-1; D is possibly TRBD2 (5 bases). The CDR3 contains 17 residues. V lost 3 bases to trimming and J lost 6 bases, with 21 bases between them. Germline CDR1 is SEHNR and CDR2 is FQNEAQ (reference sequence). The CDR3 DNA follows: TGTGCCAGCAGCTTTCTTAGGAGGAGTACCCAGTCCAATGAGCAGTTCTTC. Translating gives CASSFLRRSTQSNEQFF.

This chain connects TRBV6-1 to TRBJ2-1; D remains unclear. V was pared by 3 bases and J by 0 bases, with 9 bases between. Looked up from germline, CDR1 is MNHNS and CDR2 is SASEGT. This CDR3 is built from 15 residues. The CDR3 sequence is CASSEYRSSYNEQFF. CDR3 sequence (DNA): TGTGCCAGCAGTGAGTATAGGTCCTCCTACAATGAGCAGTTCTTC.

The gene calls are TRBV18 and TRBJ1-5; the D is unclear. Germline V CDR1 and CDR2: KGHSH, LQKENI. CDR3 length equals 13 residues. V dropped 2 bases and J dropped 3 bases, with 5 bases sitting between them. In DNA, the CDR3 is TGTGCCAGCTCACCAGACACCAATCAGCCCCAGCATTTT. Translating gives CASSPDTNQPQHF.

The sample holds one count of this clone. A read error may account for a junction end that differs from germline. V usage is TRBV6-6 and J usage is TRBJ1-5, with D hard to call. Germline CDR1 and CDR2: MNHNY and SVGAGI (reference sequence). CDR3 size: 15 residues. DNA of the CDR3: TGTGCCAGCAGTGCCCCCGGGCGGGCCAATCAGCTCCAGCATTTT. Translated, it gives CASSAPGRANQLQHF.

This clone is a singleton in its sample. The V gene is TRBV5-1, the J gene TRBJ1-4; 12 bases agree with TRBD1. CDR1 and CDR2 (germline): SGHRS, YFSETQ. The ends lost 4 bases at V and 5 bases at J; junction bases unmatched: 9. The CDR3 is 17 residues long. The CDR3 DNA is TGCGCCAGCAGCCCCGGGACAGGGGGCTCCCGAAATGAAAAACTGTTTTTT. Protein: CASSPGTGGSRNEKLFF.

The gene calls are TRBV5-4 and TRBJ2-3; 9 bases are shared with TRBD1. V lost 6 bases and J lost 4; bases outside the gene matches: 3. This CDR3 contains 13 residues. In germline, CDR1 is SGHNT, CDR2 YYREEE (reference sequence). In DNA form, the CDR3 reads TGTGCCAGCACCGGACAGGGGTCAGATACGCAGTATTTT. Its protein is CASTGQGSDTQYF.

This sequence joins TRBV5-1 and TRBJ2-3; D gene uncertain. Trimming pared 0 bases from V and 0 bases from J, leaving 5 bases between. Germline CDR1 is SGHRS and CDR2 is YFSETQ. The CDR3 runs 14 residues. The CDR3 is CASSLVGSTDTQYF. Written as DNA, the CDR3 is TGCGCCAGCAGCTTGGTCGGTAGCACAGATACGCAGTATTTT. The variable domain in full, completed from reference TRBV5-1 and TRBJ2-3, reads KAGVTQTPRYLIKTRGQQVTLSCSPISGHRSVSWYQQTPGQGLQFLFEYFSETQRNKGNFPGRFSGRQFSNSRSEMNVSTLELGDSALYLCASSLVGSTDTQYFGPGTRLTVL.

This clone appeared a single time. The CDR3 loop is CASSPGTGYNQPQHF. The CDR3 DNA sequence: TGTGCCAGCTCACCAGGGACAGGGTATAATCAGCCCCAGCATTTT. V and J are TRBV18 and TRBJ1-5, with 9 positions matching TRBD1. With 2 bases clipped from V and 4 bases from J, the junction kept 3 bases outside the gene matches. Germline CDR1 and CDR2: KGHSH and LQKENI. The CDR3 runs 15 residues.

The J gene is TRBJ1-2, the V gene TRBV19; 8 bases agree with TRBD1. This CDR3 spans 15 amino acids. J gave up 4 bases and V 4 bases, and 8 bases lay outside the gene matches. The germline CDR1 and CDR2 sequences are LNHDA and SQIVND (reference sequence). CDR3 in amino acids: CASSKNRDRTYGYTF. Written as DNA, the CDR3 is TGTGCCAGTAGTAAGAACCGGGACAGGACCTATGGCTACACCTTC. The whole variable domain, remainder taken from reference TRBV19 and TRBJ1-2, is DGGITQSPKYLFRKEGQNVTLSCEQNLNHDAMYWYRQDPGQGLRLIYYSQIVNDFQKGDIAEGYSVSREKKESFPLTVTSAQKNPTAFYLCASSKNRDRTYGYTFGSGTRLTVV.

This rearrangement joins TRBV2 to TRBJ1-4; 9 bases are a match to TRBD1. Trimming took 1 base from V and 8 from J; bases not matched to a gene: 8. This CDR3 has 16 amino acids. Germline V gene lookup returns CDR1 SNHLY and CDR2 FYNNEI. The DNA for the CDR3 is TGTGCCAGCAGTGAAGGATCAAACAGGGGGCACGAAAAACTGTTTTTT. As protein: CASSEGSNRGHEKLFF.

This rearrangement joins TRBV4-1 to TRBJ1-1; maybe TRBD1 (6 bases). The CDR3 contains 17 residues. Germline V gene sequence: CDR1 MGHRA, CDR2 YSYEKL. V dropped 8 bases and J dropped 5 bases, with 27 bases sitting between them. CDR3 in amino acids: CASQADLHRELGTEAFF. The CDR3 DNA reads TGCGCCAGCCAGGCCGACCTACACAGGGAATTGGGGACTGAAGCTTTCTTT.

V and J are TRBV15 and TRBJ1-2; D unclear. Deletions cut 0 bases from V and 3 bases from J, with 11 bases between. The CDR3 is 15 residues long. Germline CDR1 is LNHNV and CDR2 is YYDKDF (reference sequence). The CDR3 here is CATSRDLRPDYGYTF. The DNA for the CDR3 is TGTGCCACCAGCAGAGATCTTAGGCCGGACTATGGCTACACCTTC.

This chain joins TRBV19 and TRBJ1-2; D not certain. Trimming cost V 1 base and J 8 bases, with 17 bases left between them. The CDR3 is 15 residues long. From germline, CDR1 is LNHDA and CDR2 SQIVND (reference sequence). This CDR3 is CASSIGSNLRLGYTF. Here the CDR3 DNA reads TGTGCCAGTAGTATAGGATCGAATCTCCGCCTGGGCTACACCTTC.

V is TRBV28 and J is TRBJ2-1, with TRBD2 matching over 8 bases. Germline lookup yields CDR1 MDHEN and CDR2 SYDVKM. The V and J ends lost 5 bases and 7 bases, in that order; junction bases with no gene match: 10. This CDR3 has 15 residues. The CDR3 DNA is TGTGCCAGCAGTCCCCATAGCGGGGCCACGAATGAGCAGTTCTTC. It encodes CASSPHSGATNEQFF.

This chain links TRBV6-5 with TRBJ1-5, with 7 bases that match TRBD1. V lost 4 bases, J lost 5 bases, and 5 bases stayed unmatched. The CDR3 sequence is 14 residues long. The V gene's germline CDR1 is MNHEY and CDR2 SVGAGI. CDR3 nucleotides: TGTGCCAGCAGTTTGGGGGACAGTTATCAGCCCCAGCATTTT. This gives the protein CASSLGDSYQPQHF.

The rearrangement uses TRBV19 and TRBJ2-6; D uncertain. CDR3 length: 14 amino acids. Germline CDR1 and CDR2: LNHDA and SQIVND (reference sequence). V was cut by 4 bases and J by 0 bases, with 4 bases left in between. The CDR3 loop reads CASSTFSGANVLTF. CDR3 nucleotides: TGTGCCAGTAGTACCTTCTCTGGGGCCAACGTCCTGACTTTC.